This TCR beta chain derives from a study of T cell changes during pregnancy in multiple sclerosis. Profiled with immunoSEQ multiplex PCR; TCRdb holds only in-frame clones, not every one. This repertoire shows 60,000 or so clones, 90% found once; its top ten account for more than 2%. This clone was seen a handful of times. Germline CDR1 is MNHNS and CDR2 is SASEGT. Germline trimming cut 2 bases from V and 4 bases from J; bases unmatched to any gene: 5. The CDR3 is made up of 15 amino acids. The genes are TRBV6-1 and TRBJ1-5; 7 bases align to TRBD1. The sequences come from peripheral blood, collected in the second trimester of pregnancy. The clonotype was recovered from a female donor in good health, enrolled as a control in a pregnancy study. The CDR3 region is CASSESWDRNQPQHF. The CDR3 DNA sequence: TGTGCCAGCAGTGAATCCTGGGACAGAAATCAGCCCCAGCATTTT.